A selection of T cell receptor beta chains follows, all from one sample in a study of identical twins. TCRdb re-analysed the 5' RACE reads in MiXCR, keeping a single row per CDR3 protein. This table holds 1.5 million to 2 million distinct CDR3 sequences, about 30% found once. The sequenced material came from cord blood. Source of these receptors: a newborn girl in good health. The CDR3 runs from the conserved cysteine through the conserved F or W. The D gene is left open where the match is weak. Expanded clones get a size class; other rows say once, few or many, or leave the size out.

CDR3aa: CASSHRGRTDTQYF; CDR3nt: TGTGCCAGCAGCCACAGGGGGCGCACAGATACGCAGTATTTT; v_gene: TRBV4-2; j_gene: TRBJ2-3; d_gene: TRBD1; abundance: many
CDR3aa: CASSFVGGYTTQYF; CDR3nt: TGTGCCAGCAGTTTCGTAGGAGGGTATACCACCCAGTACTTC; v_gene: TRBV12-3/TRBV12-4; j_gene: TRBJ2-5; d_gene: .; abundance: many
CDR3aa: CASNGRNTEAFF; CDR3nt: TGTGCCAGCAACGGCAGGAACACTGAAGCTTTCTTT; v_gene: TRBV12-3/TRBV12-4; j_gene: TRBJ1-1; d_gene: .; abundance: .
CDR3aa: CASSYSLRQGKYF; CDR3nt: TGTGCCAGCAGTTACTCCCTTCGACAGGGAAAGTACTTC; v_gene: TRBV6-5; j_gene: TRBJ2-5; d_gene: TRBD1; abundance: .
CDR3aa: CASSSRQGETDTQYF; CDR3nt: TGTGCCAGCAGCTCCCGACAGGGGGAGACAGATACGCAGTATTTT; v_gene: TRBV7-2; j_gene: TRBJ2-3; d_gene: TRBD1; abundance: few
CDR3aa: CASASGTSGGNEQFF; CDR3nt: TGTGCCAGCGCCTCAGGGACTAGCGGAGGCAATGAGCAGTTCTTC; v_gene: TRBV27; j_gene: TRBJ2-1; d_gene: TRBD2; abundance: .
CDR3aa: CGARVSPEETQYF; CDR3nt: TGCGGTGCTAGAGTATCCCCTGAGGAGACCCAGTACTTC; v_gene: TRBV20-1; j_gene: TRBJ2-5; d_gene: .; abundance: .
CDR3aa: CASSLTGQQPQHF; CDR3nt: TGTGCCAGCAGCCTGACAGGGCAGCAGCCCCAGCATTTT; v_gene: TRBV7-9; j_gene: TRBJ1-5; d_gene: TRBD1; abundance: .
CDR3aa: CASSEASDEQFF; CDR3nt: TGTGCCAGCAGTGAAGCTTCTGATGAGCAGTTCTTC; v_gene: TRBV2; j_gene: TRBJ2-1; d_gene: .; abundance: few
CDR3aa: CSASVPALGTDTQYF; CDR3nt: TGCAGTGCTAGTGTTCCGGCTTTGGGCACAGATACGCAGTATTTT; v_gene: TRBV20-1; j_gene: TRBJ2-3; d_gene: .; abundance: .
CDR3aa: CASSQGITTTQGGYGYTF; CDR3nt: TGTGCCAGCAGCCAAGGAATCACGACAACCCAAGGAGGCTATGGCTACACCTTC; v_gene: TRBV16; j_gene: TRBJ1-2; d_gene: .; abundance: .
CDR3aa: CSARTHRYGYTF; CDR3nt: TGCAGTGCTCGGACACATCGCTATGGCTACACCTTC; v_gene: TRBV20-1; j_gene: TRBJ1-2; d_gene: .; abundance: many
CDR3aa: CASSALPYNEQFF; CDR3nt: TGTGCCAGCAGCGCCCTACCCTACAATGAGCAGTTCTTC; v_gene: TRBV9; j_gene: TRBJ2-1; d_gene: .; abundance: .
CDR3aa: CSARRLASYEQYF; CDR3nt: TGCAGTGCTAGAAGGCTAGCGAGCTACGAGCAGTACTTC; v_gene: TRBV20-1; j_gene: TRBJ2-7; d_gene: .; abundance: .
CDR3aa: CASRFGARGEQYF; CDR3nt: TGTGCCAGCAGGTTCGGGGCCCGCGGCGAGCAGTACTTC; v_gene: TRBV27; j_gene: TRBJ2-7; d_gene: .; abundance: few
CDR3aa: CSVGTGRTDTQYF; CDR3nt: TGCAGCGTTGGGACAGGGAGGACAGATACGCAGTATTTT; v_gene: TRBV29-1; j_gene: TRBJ2-3; d_gene: TRBD1; abundance: .
CDR3aa: CASSLRQGYSYDYTF; CDR3nt: TGTGCCAGCAGCTTAAGACAGGGCTATTCTTATGACTACACCTTC; v_gene: TRBV5-6; j_gene: TRBJ1-2; d_gene: TRBD1; abundance: .
CDR3aa: CASSPSFGGYTDTQYF; CDR3nt: TGTGCCAGCAGCCCTTCTTTCGGAGGTTACACAGATACGCAGTATTTT; v_gene: TRBV7-9; j_gene: TRBJ2-3; d_gene: .; abundance: .
CDR3aa: CSVQRLAGLYQETEYF; CDR3nt: TGCAGCGTTCAGAGGCTAGCGGGGTTGTACCAAGAGACCGAGTACTTC; v_gene: TRBV29-1; j_gene: TRBJ2-5; d_gene: TRBD2; abundance: .
CDR3aa: CAWRVNRGGTEAFF; CDR3nt: TGTGCCTGGAGAGTGAACAGGGGAGGCACTGAAGCTTTCTTT; v_gene: TRBV30; j_gene: TRBJ1-1; d_gene: TRBD1; abundance: .
CDR3aa: CASGPGLDTSGANVLTF; CDR3nt: TGTGCCAGCGGCCCCGGACTTGACACCTCTGGGGCCAACGTCCTGACTTTC; v_gene: TRBV6-6; j_gene: TRBJ2-6; d_gene: .; abundance: .
CDR3aa: CASSYREHTDTQYF; CDR3nt: TGTGCCAGCAGTTACAGGGAGCATACAGATACGCAGTATTTT; v_gene: TRBV27; j_gene: TRBJ2-3; d_gene: .; abundance: .
CDR3aa: CSVGTSSSYEQYF; CDR3nt: TGCAGCGTTGGGACATCCAGCTCCTACGAGCAGTACTTC; v_gene: TRBV29-1; j_gene: TRBJ2-7; d_gene: .; abundance: many
CDR3aa: CASSYLVGSGDHNEQFF; CDR3nt: TGTGCCAGCAGTTACCTCGTTGGTAGCGGGGACCACAATGAGCAGTTCTTC; v_gene: TRBV6-7; j_gene: TRBJ2-1; d_gene: TRBD2; abundance: .
CDR3aa: CASTFGGVWTYEQYF; CDR3nt: TGTGCCAGCACTTTTGGAGGGGTTTGGACCTACGAGCAGTACTTC; v_gene: TRBV5-6; j_gene: TRBJ2-7; d_gene: .; abundance: .
CDR3aa: CSASSGSNTGELFF; CDR3nt: TGCAGTGCTAGTAGCGGGTCGAACACCGGGGAGCTGTTTTTT; v_gene: TRBV20-1; j_gene: TRBJ2-2; d_gene: TRBD2; abundance: .